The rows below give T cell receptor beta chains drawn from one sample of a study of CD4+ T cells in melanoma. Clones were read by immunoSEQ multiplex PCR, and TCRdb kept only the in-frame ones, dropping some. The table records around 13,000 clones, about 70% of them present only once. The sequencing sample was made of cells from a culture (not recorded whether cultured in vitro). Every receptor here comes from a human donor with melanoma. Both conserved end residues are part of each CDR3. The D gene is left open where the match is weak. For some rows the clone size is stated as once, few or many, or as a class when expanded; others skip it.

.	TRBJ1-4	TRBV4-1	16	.	CASSQETQATNEKLFF	TGCGCCAGCAGCCAAGAAACCCAGGCAACTAATGAAAAACTGTTTTTT
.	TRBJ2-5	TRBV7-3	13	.	CASSFGPEETQYF	TGTGCCAGCAGCTTCGGTCCCGAAGAGACCCAGTACTTC
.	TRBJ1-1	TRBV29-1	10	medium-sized	CSVFKGRAFF	TGCAGCGTTTTTAAGGGAAGGGCTTTCTTT
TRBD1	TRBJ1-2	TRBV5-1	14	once	CASSPETGNYGYTF	TGCGCCAGCAGCCCGGAGACAGGGAACTATGGCTACACCTTC
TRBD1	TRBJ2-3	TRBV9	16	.	CASSVGWDRSTDTQYF	TGTGCCAGCAGCGTAGGTTGGGACAGGAGCACAGATACGCAGTATTTT
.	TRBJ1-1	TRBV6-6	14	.	CASTQSQGRTEAFF	TGTGCCAGCACCCAATCACAGGGCCGCACTGAAGCTTTCTTT
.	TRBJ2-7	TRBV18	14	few	CASSPKGEGSEQYF	TGTGCCAGCTCACCGAAGGGTGAGGGGAGCGAGCAGTACTTC
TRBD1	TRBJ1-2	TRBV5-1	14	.	CASSLGDRAGGYTF	TGCGCCAGCAGCCTGGGGGACAGGGCGGGTGGCTACACCTTC
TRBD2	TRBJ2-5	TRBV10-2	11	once	CASSETSVQYF	TGCGCCAGCAGTGAAACTAGCGTCCAGTACTTC
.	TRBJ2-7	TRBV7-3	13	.	CASSPFSSYEQYF	TGTGCCAGCAGCCCCTTCAGCTCCTACGAGCAGTACTTC
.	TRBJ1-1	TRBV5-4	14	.	CASSPGRGNTEAFF	TGTGCCAGCAGCCCGGGCCGGGGGAACACTGAAGCTTTCTTT
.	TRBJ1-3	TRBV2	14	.	CASSARRAGNTIYF	TGTGCCAGCAGTGCACGGAGGGCGGGAAACACCATATATTTT
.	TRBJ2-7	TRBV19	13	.	CASSRRGLHEQYF	TGTGCCAGTAGTCGGCGGGGTTTACACGAGCAGTACTTC
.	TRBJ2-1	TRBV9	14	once	CASGGARDLNEQFF	TGTGCCAGCGGGGGGGCCCGGGACCTCAATGAGCAGTTCTTC
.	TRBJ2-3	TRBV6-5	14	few	CASSLVGFTDTQYF	TGTGCCAGCAGCTTGGTCGGGTTCACAGATACGCAGTATTTT
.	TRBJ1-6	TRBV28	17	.	CASRSDGALSYNSPLHF	TGTGCCAGCAGGTCGGACGGAGCCCTCTCCTATAATTCACCCCTCCACTTT
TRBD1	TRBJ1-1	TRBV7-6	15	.	CASSLVGGGGTEAFF	TGTGCCAGCAGCTTAGTGGGAGGGGGCGGCACTGAAGCTTTCTTT
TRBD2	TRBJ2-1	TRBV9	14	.	CASSTSAGGEWQFF	TGTGCCAGCAGCACTTCGGCGGGGGGCGAGTGGCAGTTCTTC
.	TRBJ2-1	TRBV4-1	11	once	CASSRYNEQFF	TGCGCCAGCAGCCGGTACAATGAGCAGTTCTTC
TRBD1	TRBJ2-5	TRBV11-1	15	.	CASRRGQGQWETQYF	TGTGCCAGCAGGAGGGGACAGGGGCAGTGGGAGACCCAGTACTTC
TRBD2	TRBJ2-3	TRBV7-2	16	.	CASSPFHEGGADTQYF	TGTGCCAGCAGCCCCTTCCACGAGGGAGGGGCAGATACGCAGTATTTT
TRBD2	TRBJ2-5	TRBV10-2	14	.	CASRGLAGEETQYF	TGCGCCAGCCGAGGACTAGCGGGTGAAGAGACCCAGTACTTC
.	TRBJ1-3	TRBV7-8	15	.	CASSLGGADSDTIYF	TGTGCCAGCAGCTTGGGAGGGGCGGACTCGGACACCATATATTTT
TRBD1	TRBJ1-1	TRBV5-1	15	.	CASSLAPGQHTEAFF	TGCGCCAGCAGCTTGGCCCCGGGACAGCACACTGAAGCTTTCTTT
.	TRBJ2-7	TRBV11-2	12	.	CASSWVSYEQYF	TGTGCCAGCAGCTGGGTCTCCTACGAGCAGTACTTC
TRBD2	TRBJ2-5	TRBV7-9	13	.	CASSPGGAETQYF	TGTGCCAGCAGCCCCGGGGGGGCCGAGACCCAGTACTTC
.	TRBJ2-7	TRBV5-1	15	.	CASSRPGGGPYEQYF	TGCGCCAGCAGCCGGCCGGGCGGGGGCCCCTACGAGCAGTACTTC
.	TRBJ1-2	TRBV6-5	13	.	CASSPRRLNGYTF	TGTGCCAGCAGTCCCAGGAGGCTGAATGGCTACACCTTC
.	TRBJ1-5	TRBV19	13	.	CASSISLPFSGIF	TGTGCCAGTAGTATATCCCTGCCGTTTTCGGGAATTTTC
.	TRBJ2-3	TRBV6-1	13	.	CASSEIDSHTQYF	TGTGCCAGCAGTGAAATAGATTCCCATACGCAGTATTTT
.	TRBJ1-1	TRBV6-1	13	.	CASSDTVRTEAFF	TGTGCCAGCAGTGATACGGTCAGAACTGAAGCTTTCTTT
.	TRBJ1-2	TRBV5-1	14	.	CASRRTFKGYGYTF	TGCGCCAGCAGACGGACTTTTAAGGGTTATGGCTACACCTTC
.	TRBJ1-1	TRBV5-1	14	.	CATRNGQTNTEAFF	TGCGCCACCCGGAACGGACAGACGAACACTGAAGCTTTCTTT
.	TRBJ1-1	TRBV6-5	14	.	CASRNRGENTEAFF	TGTGCCAGCAGGAATCGTGGGGAGAACACTGAAGCTTTCTTT
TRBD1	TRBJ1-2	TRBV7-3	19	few	CASSLTLGQGGTSNYGYTF	TGTGCCAGCAGCTTAACGTTAGGACAGGGGGGCACTTCTAACTATGGCTACACCTTC
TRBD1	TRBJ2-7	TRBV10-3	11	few	CAISGGQGEYF	TGTGCCATCAGTGGGGGACAGGGGGAGTACTTC
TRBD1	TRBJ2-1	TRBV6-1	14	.	CANGGQGRNNEQFF	TGTGCCAACGGGGGACAGGGGAGAAACAATGAGCAGTTCTTC
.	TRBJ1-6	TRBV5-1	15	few	CASSFYGRVSSPLHF	TGCGCCAGCAGCTTTTATGGCAGGGTGAGTTCACCCCTCCACTTT
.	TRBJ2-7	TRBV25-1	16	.	CASSELSGRNAYEQYF	TGTGCCAGCAGTGAATTGAGCGGACGAAACGCGTACGAGCAGTACTTC
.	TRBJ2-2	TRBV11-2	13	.	CASSYQRTGELFF	TGTGCCAGCAGCTATCAAAGAACCGGGGAGCTGTTTTTT
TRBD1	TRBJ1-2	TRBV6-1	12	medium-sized	CASEQGNYGYTF	TGTGCCAGCGAACAGGGGAACTATGGCTACACCTTC
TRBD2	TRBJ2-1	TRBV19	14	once	CASSIIGGGNEQFF	TGTGCCAGTAGTATAATAGGCGGGGGGAATGAGCAGTTCTTC
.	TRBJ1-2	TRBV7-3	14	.	CASSLSPTNYGYTF	TGTGCCAGCAGCTTGTCCCCAACTAACTATGGCTACACCTTC